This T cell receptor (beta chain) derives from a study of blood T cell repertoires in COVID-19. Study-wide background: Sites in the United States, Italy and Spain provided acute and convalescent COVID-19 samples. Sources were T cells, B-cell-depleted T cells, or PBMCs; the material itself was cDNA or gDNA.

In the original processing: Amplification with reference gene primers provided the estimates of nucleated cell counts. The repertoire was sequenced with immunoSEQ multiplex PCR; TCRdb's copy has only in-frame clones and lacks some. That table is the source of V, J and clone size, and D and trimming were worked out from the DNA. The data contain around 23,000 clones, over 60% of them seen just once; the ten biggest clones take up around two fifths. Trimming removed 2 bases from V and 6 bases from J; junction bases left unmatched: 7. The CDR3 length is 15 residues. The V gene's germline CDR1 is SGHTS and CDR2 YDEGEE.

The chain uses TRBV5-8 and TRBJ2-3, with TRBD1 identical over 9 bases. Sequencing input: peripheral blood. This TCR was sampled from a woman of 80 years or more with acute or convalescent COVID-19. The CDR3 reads CASSFGTGRVDTQYF. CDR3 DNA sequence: TGTGCCAGCAGCTTTGGGACAGGGAGGGTCGATACGCAGTATTTT. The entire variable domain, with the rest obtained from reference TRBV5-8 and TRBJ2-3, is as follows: EAGVTQSPTHLIKTRGQQATLRCSPISGHTSVYWYQQALGLGLQFLLWYDEGEERNRGNFPPRFSGRQFPNYSSELNVNALELEDSALYLCASSFGTGRVDTQYFGPGTRLTVL.